The subject of this entry is one T cell receptor beta chain. Sequencing was performed with immunoSEQ multiplex PCR; in TCRdb, only in-frame clones are kept and a portion is missing. The sample carries about 240,000 clones, 83% recorded once. Germline assignment: CDR1 SGHTA and CDR2 FQGNSA. Trimming cost V 6 bases and J 5 bases, with 19 bases left between them. This CDR3 contains 16 residues. The data were taken from a study of blood T cell repertoires in COVID-19. Those enrolled, adults aged roughly 18 to 89 years, came from under 25 US areas. The chain couples TRBV7-2 to TRBJ1-4; D is possibly TRBD1 (6 bases). Specimen: PBMCs or T cells enriched from blood (not recorded which). This clonotype originated in a woman in her 40s who had been exposed to COVID-19. Written as DNA, the CDR3 is TGTGCCAGCAGTACTACTGGGGGCAGGCTAAATGAAAAACTGTTTTTT. Translating it yields CASSTTGGRLNEKLFF. The variable domain in full, completed from reference TRBV7-2 and TRBJ1-4, reads GAGVSQSPSNKVTEKGKDVELRCDPISGHTALYWYRQSLGQGLEFLIYFQGNSAPDKSGLPSDRFSAERTGGSVSTLTIQRTQQEDSAVYLCASSTTGGRLNEKLFFGSGTQLSVL.